One sample yielded the 23 T cell receptor beta chains listed below, sequenced in a study of long-term antiretroviral therapy in people with HIV. At the survey level, the v3.0 immunoSEQ assay was run. Produced via immunoSEQ multiplex PCR; TCRdb's table is partial and in-frame only. The sample has roughly 22,000 clones, approximately 82% seen once. Sequencing was performed on unsorted PBMCs, taken 3 years after starting antiretroviral therapy. The receptors shown here come from a man aged 45-65 years with HIV.

The chain has TRBV28 and TRBJ1-1; 9 nucleotides line up with TRBD1. The germline V gene encodes CDR1 MDHEN and CDR2 SYDVKM. The CDR3 covers 13 residues. The V gene end was trimmed by 6 bases and the J gene end by 6 bases; junction bases not matched to a gene: 5. CDR3 sequence: CASRPTGGAEAFF. The DNA of the CDR3 is TGTGCCAGCAGGCCCACAGGGGGCGCTGAAGCTTTCTTT.

This chain uses TRBV6-4 with TRBJ2-1; TRBD2 agrees at 13 bases. The length of the CDR3 is 15 residues. Germline V gives CDR1 MRHNA, CDR2 SNTAGT. Trimming cost V 6 bases and J 8 bases; bases outside gene matches: 7. CDR3 nucleotide sequence: TGTGCCAGCAGCAGGACTAGCGGGAGTGTAGATGAGCAGTTCTTC. Residues: CASSRTSGSVDEQFF.

The chain has TRBV7-2 and TRBJ1-2; weak D call: TRBD1 (5 bases). Germline CDR1 reads SGHTA; CDR2 reads FQGNSA. The CDR3 has 15 amino acids. Between the trimmed V and J ends, which lost 1 base and 0 bases, there was a span of 9 bases. The CDR3 nucleotides read TGTGCCAGCAGCTTAGGGGTAGGGGCTAACTATGGCTACACCTTC. Translation gives CASSLGVGANYGYTF. Together with reference TRBV7-2 and TRBJ1-2, the CDR3 gives the full variable domain: GAGVSQSPSNKVTEKGKDVELRCDPISGHTALYWYRQSLGQGLEFLIYFQGNSAPDKSGLPSDRFSAERTGGSVSTLTIQRTQQEDSAVYLCASSLGVGANYGYTFGSGTRLTVV.

V usage is TRBV7-9 and J usage is TRBJ1-1, with 7 bases matching TRBD1. V lost 5 bases, J lost 4 bases, and 4 bases stayed unmatched. Looked up from germline, CDR1 is SEHNR and CDR2 is FQNEAQ (reference sequence). The CDR3 is 13 residues long. Here the CDR3 DNA reads TGTGCCAGCAGCCCAGGGGGGGGCACTGAAGCTTTCTTT. Residues: CASSPGGGTEAFF.

The chain has TRBV5-1 and TRBJ2-7, with TRBD2 matching 10 bases. Germline CDR1 and CDR2: SGHRS and YFSETQ. V was clipped by 0 bases and J by 5 bases; unmatched bases: 5. The CDR3 consists of 15 residues. CDR3 DNA sequence: TGCGCCAGCAGCTTGGTTCGAGCGGGAGGGGACGAGCAGTACTTC. Amino acids: CASSLVRAGGDEQYF.

Details on this clone: Additional DNA sequences in this sample encode the identical CDR3. The gene calls are TRBV18 and TRBJ1-1; the D is unclear. Germline CDR1 KGHSH, CDR2 LQKENI. The CDR3 has 13 amino acids. Trimming took off 5 bases at V and 2 bases at J, with 9 bases between the two ends. The CDR3: CASSSTVNTEAFF. The CDR3 DNA sequence: TGTGCCAGCTCATCGACGGTCAACACTGAAGCTTTCTTT.

The chain has TRBV14 and TRBJ2-3, with 10 bases matching TRBD1. This CDR3 spans 20 amino acids. Germline V lookup: CDR1 SGHDN, CDR2 FVKESK. V lost 1 base and J lost 2; bases outside the gene matches: 15. CDR3 loop: CASSQAFDDRGLNPTDTQYF. The CDR3 coding sequence is TGTGCCAGCAGCCAAGCGTTTGACGACAGGGGGCTAAACCCCACAGATACGCAGTATTTT.

The chain recombines TRBV19 with TRBJ2-6, with D maybe TRBD1 (5 bases). Germline CDR1 and CDR2: LNHDA and SQIVND (reference sequence). V lost 0 bases to trimming and J lost 4 bases, with 10 bases between them. The CDR3 covers 16 residues. As DNA, the CDR3 is TGTGCCAGTAGTATAGAGGGCGCAGGGGGGGCCAACGTCCTGACTTTC. Translating gives CASSIEGAGGANVLTF.

The chain carries TRBV4-3 and TRBJ2-2; 9 bases match TRBD1. Germline trimming cut 10 bases from V and 2 bases from J; bases unmatched to any gene: 8. Germline values: CDR1 LGHNA, CDR2 YSLEER. The CDR3 is 15 amino acids. CDR3 in DNA: TGCGCCACCTCCCCGGGACAGGGCAACACCGGGGAGCTGTTTTTT. Residues: CATSPGQGNTGELFF.

The chain links TRBV28 to TRBJ2-7; D could derive from TRBD1 or TRBD2 (5 bases each). The germline CDR1 and CDR2 sequences are MDHEN and SYDVKM. The V end lost 5 bases, the J end lost 4 bases, and 12 bases lay between the germline ends. This CDR3 contains 13 residues. CDR3 DNA: TGTGCCAGCAGTCGGGACCGAACTTACGAGCAGTACTTC. Amino acid sequence: CASSRDRTYEQYF.

The gene calls are TRBV5-1 and TRBJ2-1; D possibly corresponds to TRBD1 (5 bases). CDR3 length: 12 residues. The V end was cut by 4 bases, the J end by 4 bases, with 6 bases between. Germline CDR1 is SGHRS and CDR2 is YFSETQ. The CDR3 DNA sequence: TGCGCCAGCAGCCGACAGTACAATGAGCAGTTCTTC. Its translation: CASSRQYNEQFF.

V is TRBV11-2 and J is TRBJ1-2, with a weak D call TRBD1 (5 bases). Germline V gives CDR1 SGHAT, CDR2 FQNNGV. Deletions cut 1 base from V and 6 bases from J, with 12 bases between. The CDR3 totals 14 residues. The CDR3 nucleotides read TGTGCCAGCAGCTTAGTGGTTGGGACCAATGGCTACACCTTC. Its protein product is CASSLVVGTNGYTF.

This chain's CDR3 is CASSSDNYNEQFF. The DNA of the CDR3 is TGTGCCAGCAGCTCGGACAACTACAATGAGCAGTTCTTC. The chain couples TRBV11-2 to TRBJ2-1; the D gene is possibly TRBD1 (5 bases). Germline-derived CDR1 and CDR2 are SGHAT and FQNNGV. V was pared by 4 bases and J by 3 bases, with 7 bases between. The CDR3 loop spans 13 amino acids. The entire variable domain, with the rest obtained from reference TRBV11-2 and TRBJ2-1, is as follows: EAGVAQSPRYKIIEKRQSVAFWCNPISGHATLYWYQQILGQGPKLLIQFQNNGVVDDSQLPKDRFSAERLKGVDSTLKIQPAKLEDSAVYLCASSSDNYNEQFFGPGTRLTVL.

Here the CDR3 DNA reads TGTGCCAGTAGTATAGTTACGACAGGGCGAGGGCAGCCCCAGCATTTT. This encodes CASSIVTTGRGQPQHF. V and J are TRBV19 and TRBJ1-5, with 7 bases lining up with TRBD1. The CDR3 runs to 16 residues. Germline CDR1 is LNHDA and CDR2 is SQIVND (reference sequence). V shed 1 base, J shed 7 bases, and the junction held 10 bases outside the gene matches.

This clone was counted between two and nine times. V and J are TRBV9 and TRBJ1-6, with TRBD1 matching over 8 bases. The J segment lost 10 bases and the V segment lost 3 bases, leaving 6 bases of the junction unmatched. The CDR3 runs 14 residues. The germline V gene has CDR1 SGDLS and CDR2 YYNGEE. The CDR3 sequence: CASSGDRGPSPLHF. The CDR3 DNA reads as TGTGCCAGCAGCGGCGACAGGGGTCCATCACCCCTCCACTTT.

J is TRBJ1-1 and V is TRBV30; no reliable D call. Trimming took 2 bases from V and 0 from J, leaving 22 bases between them. The CDR3 runs to 18 residues. Germline CDR1 is GTSNPN and CDR2 is SVGIG (reference sequence). DNA of the CDR3: TGTGCCTGGAGTTCCTTCGAGGACCCGCTGTACATGAACACTGAAGCTTTCTTT. This encodes CAWSSFEDPLYMNTEAFF.

This clone has only one observation. The chain combines TRBV6-5 with TRBJ2-6; D gene ambiguous. The germline V gene has CDR1 MNHEY and CDR2 SVGAGI. V was pared by 3 bases and J by 0 bases, with 9 bases between. The CDR3 totals 16 residues. The CDR3 loop reads CASSYWQSSGANVLTF. The CDR3 DNA reads as TGTGCCAGCAGTTATTGGCAGAGCTCTGGGGCCAACGTCCTGACTTTC.

This chain uses TRBV28 with TRBJ1-2, with TRBD1 as a possible D gene (5 bases). This CDR3 is 16 amino acids long. CDR1 is MDHEN and CDR2 is SYDVKM in the germline V gene. Trimming took 3 bases from V and 4 from J, leaving 18 bases between them. CDR3 DNA: TGTGCCAGCAGTTTCCCCGCCTATTGGGACGGCTATGGCTACACCTTC. This encodes CASSFPAYWDGYGYTF.

The chain uses TRBV25-1 and TRBJ2-1; TRBD2 matches 7 bases. V dropped 8 bases and J dropped 0; count of bases not matched to a gene: 4. Germline V gene lookup returns CDR1 MGHDK and CDR2 SYGVNS. This CDR3 region has 14 residues. The CDR3 here is CASSQRDSYNEQFF. The CDR3 region has the DNA TGTGCCAGCTCACAGCGGGACTCCTACAATGAGCAGTTCTTC.

J is TRBJ1-4 and V is TRBV5-1; tentative D call: TRBD1 (5 bases). V was trimmed by 2 bases and J by 8 bases, leaving 10 bases between them. The germline V gene has CDR1 SGHRS and CDR2 YFSETQ. CDR3 length equals 13 residues. The DNA of the CDR3 is TGCGCCAGCAGCTTTACGGAGGGGGAAAAACTGTTTTTT. It codes for CASSFTEGEKLFF.

The chain joins TRBV28 to TRBJ1-1, with D unclear. Trimming stripped 6 bases from V and 1 base from J, with 12 bases between. This CDR3 spans 14 amino acids. The V gene's germline CDR1 is MDHEN and CDR2 SYDVKM. CDR3 residues: CASSVDGENTEAFF. CDR3 nucleotide sequence: TGTGCCAGCAGCGTGGACGGAGAGAACACTGAAGCTTTCTTT. Complete variable domain (other parts from reference TRBV28 and TRBJ1-1): DVKVTQSSRYLVKRTGEKVFLECVQDMDHENMFWYRQDPGLGLRLIYFSYDVKMKEKGDIPEGYSVSREKKERFSLILESASTNQTSMYLCASSVDGENTEAFFGQGTRLTVV.

The chain employs TRBV6-4 and TRBJ2-7, with D maybe TRBD1 (6 bases). CDR1 and CDR2 (germline): MRHNA, SNTAGT. Trimming cost V 4 bases and J 3 bases, with 13 bases left between them. The CDR3 is 14 amino acids. DNA for the CDR3: TGTGCCAGCAGTGTCTCGACGGACAGCTACGAGCAGTACTTC. Its protein product is CASSVSTDSYEQYF.

The V gene is TRBV7-9, the J gene TRBJ1-1; 12 bases are a match to TRBD1. The V gene's germline CDR1 is SEHNR and CDR2 FQNEAQ (reference sequence). The CDR3 has 17 amino acids. Trimming removed 3 bases from V and 4 bases from J; junction bases left unmatched: 9. The chain's CDR3 is CASSFGGQGAGGTEAFF. CDR3 nucleotide sequence: TGTGCCAGCAGCTTCGGGGGACAGGGGGCTGGGGGCACTGAAGCTTTCTTT.